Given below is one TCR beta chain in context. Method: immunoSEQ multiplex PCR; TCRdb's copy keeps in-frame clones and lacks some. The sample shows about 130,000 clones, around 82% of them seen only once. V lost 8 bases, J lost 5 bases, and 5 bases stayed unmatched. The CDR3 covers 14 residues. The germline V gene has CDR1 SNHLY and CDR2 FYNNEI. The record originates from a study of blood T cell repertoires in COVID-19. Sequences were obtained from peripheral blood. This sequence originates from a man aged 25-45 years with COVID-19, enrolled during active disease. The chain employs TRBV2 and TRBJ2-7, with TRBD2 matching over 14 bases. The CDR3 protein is CASAGLAGVHEQYF. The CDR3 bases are TGTGCCAGCGCGGGACTAGCGGGAGTCCACGAGCAGTACTTC.